Listed below are T cell receptor beta chains from one sample, sequenced in a study of T cell repertoires in cytomegalovirus infection. No antigens are known for them. TCRdb re-called the reads through MiXCR, storing one row per CDR3 protein. Here the sample spans roughly 500,000 distinct CDR3 sequences, 40% to 50% being singletons. The source was cultured PBMCs, collected from culture after CMV antigen stimulation. Receptors were obtained from a human donor in good health (CMV status not recorded). Some clones in this sample may be carry-over from other donors' samples. CDR3s include the opening cysteine and the closing phenylalanine or tryptophan. Each record gives: CDR3 protein, V gene.

cdr3_aa: CATSASSYYGYTF
v_call: TRBV15

cdr3_aa: CASSPTGAKNIQYF
v_call: TRBV19

cdr3_aa: CASSMGLDRETQYF
v_call: TRBV7-2

cdr3_aa: CASERGTDTQYF
v_call: TRBV12-3/TRBV12-4

cdr3_aa: CASSSPPARGSETQYF
v_call: TRBV7-9

cdr3_aa: CASSPPGAAQPQHF
v_call: TRBV6-2/TRBV6-3

cdr3_aa: CASSLEADQETQYF
v_call: TRBV5-1

cdr3_aa: CASSLFYPTGELFF
v_call: TRBV7-2

cdr3_aa: CASSLEARGKNIQYF
v_call: TRBV7-9

cdr3_aa: CASRLSGQQFYGYTF
v_call: TRBV5-6

cdr3_aa: CASSLEEYSAINYGYTF
v_call: TRBV5-1

cdr3_aa: CASSLVGRFSEQFF
v_call: TRBV7-2

cdr3_aa: CASSLNVRDNEQFF
v_call: TRBV7-9

cdr3_aa: CASSLVKREGRDTQYF
v_call: TRBV5-4

cdr3_aa: CASSRPGQGNQETQYF
v_call: TRBV5-4

cdr3_aa: CASSPGVGREQYF
v_call: TRBV7-2

cdr3_aa: CATRGPNTGELFF
v_call: TRBV19

cdr3_aa: CASSQAGPARYEQYF
v_call: TRBV3-1

cdr3_aa: CASSPPAGSSYEQYF
v_call: TRBV5-6

cdr3_aa: CASSSQTSGGETQYF
v_call: TRBV7-2

cdr3_aa: CASSPAVGQGAGEQYF
v_call: TRBV11-1

cdr3_aa: CASSPGGATNEKLFF
v_call: TRBV7-8

cdr3_aa: CASSYRPWTRETQYF
v_call: TRBV6-5

cdr3_aa: CASSFPGTSQANVLTF
v_call: TRBV5-6

cdr3_aa: CASSWTGGLANYGYTF
v_call: TRBV28

cdr3_aa: CSAMGAFEGEQYF
v_call: TRBV20-1

cdr3_aa: CATRGAGLYNEQFF
v_call: TRBV6-2/TRBV6-3

cdr3_aa: CASSSMGQGDEQYF
v_call: TRBV11-1

cdr3_aa: CASSLALDTDTQYF
v_call: TRBV7-2

cdr3_aa: CASSSVRSSDEQFF
v_call: TRBV19

cdr3_aa: CASSQAQYTDTQYF
v_call: TRBV4-2

cdr3_aa: CASSRGGPQETQYF
v_call: TRBV4-2